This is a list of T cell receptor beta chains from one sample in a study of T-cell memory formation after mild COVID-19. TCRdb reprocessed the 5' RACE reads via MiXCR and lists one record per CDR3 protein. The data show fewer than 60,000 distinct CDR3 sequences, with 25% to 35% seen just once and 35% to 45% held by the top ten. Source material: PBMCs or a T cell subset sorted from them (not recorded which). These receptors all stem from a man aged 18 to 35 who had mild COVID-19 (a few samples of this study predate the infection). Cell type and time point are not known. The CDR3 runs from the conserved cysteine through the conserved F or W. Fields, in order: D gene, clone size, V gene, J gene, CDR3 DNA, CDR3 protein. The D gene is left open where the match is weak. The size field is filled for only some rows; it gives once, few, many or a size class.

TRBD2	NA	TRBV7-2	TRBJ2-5	TGTGCCAGCAGTTGGAGCGGGGGGGGAGAGACCCAGTACTTC	CASSWSGGGETQYF
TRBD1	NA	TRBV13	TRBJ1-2	TGTGCCAGCAGCGCGGGACAGCTCGAGTACACCTTC	CASSAGQLEYTF
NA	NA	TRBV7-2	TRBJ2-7	TGTGACAGCAGCTTAGCTCCGGTCTTATCCTACGAGCAGTACTTC	CDSSLAPVLSYEQYF
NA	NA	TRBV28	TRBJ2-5	TGTGCCAGCAGTCCCCACCGGGAGCAAGAGACCCAGTACTTC	CASSPHREQETQYF
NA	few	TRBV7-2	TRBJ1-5	TGTGCCAGCAGCTTAGCCGGCCACGTCCTGGGTGACCAGCCCCAGCATTTT	CASSLAGHVLGDQPQHF
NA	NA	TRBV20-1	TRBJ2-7	TGCAGTGCTAAACCTCGACACCGGACTACCGCTAAACCCTACGAGCAGTACTTC	CSAKPRHRTTAKPYEQYF
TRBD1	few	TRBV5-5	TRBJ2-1	TGTGCCAGCAGCTTGATAGGACAGGGGGCCGATGAGCAGTTCTTC	CASSLIGQGADEQFF
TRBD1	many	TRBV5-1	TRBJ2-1	TGCGCCAGCAGCTTGTACCCCAGGGACAGTTACGAGAATGAGCAGTTCTTC	CASSLYPRDSYENEQFF
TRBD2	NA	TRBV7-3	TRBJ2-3	TGTGCCAGCAGCTCCGGGACTAGCAGCACAGATACGCAGTATTTT	CASSSGTSSTDTQYF
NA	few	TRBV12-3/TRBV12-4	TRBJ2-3	TGTGCCAGCAGTTTCGGGACAATGAGGGATACGCAGTATTTT	CASSFGTMRDTQYF
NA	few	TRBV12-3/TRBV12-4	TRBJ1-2	TGTGCCAGCAGTTTAGGACCACGGTCTCCAAGGGGCTACACCTTC	CASSLGPRSPRGYTF
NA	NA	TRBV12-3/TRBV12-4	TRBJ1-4	TGTGCCAGCAGCCCTCGGACCACAACTAATGAAAAACTGTTTTTT	CASSPRTTTNEKLFF
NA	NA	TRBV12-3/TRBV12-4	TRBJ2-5	TGTGCCAGCACCCCTGAGGTCGGAGGGACCCAGTACTTC	CASTPEVGGTQYF
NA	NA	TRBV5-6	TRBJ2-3	TGTGCCAGCAGGGGAATACCTGATTGGGATACGCAGTATTTT	CASRGIPDWDTQYF
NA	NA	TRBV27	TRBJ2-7	TGTGCCAGCAGTTTACGACGGAACTACGAGCAGTACTTC	CASSLRRNYEQYF
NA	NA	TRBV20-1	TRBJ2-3	TGCAGTGCTAGAGATCTCCGGGGGCTCACAGATACGCAGTATTTT	CSARDLRGLTDTQYF
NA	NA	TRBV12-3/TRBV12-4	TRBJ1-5	TGTGCCAGCAGTTCTTTAGGGAATCAGCCCCAGCATTTT	CASSSLGNQPQHF
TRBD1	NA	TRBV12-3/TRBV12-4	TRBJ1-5	TGTGCCAGCAGCCAACCAGGGGGGCAGCCCCAGCATTTT	CASSQPGGQPQHF
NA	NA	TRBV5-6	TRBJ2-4	TGTGCCAGCAGCTTGACTGGTTGGGTAAACATTCAGTACTTC	CASSLTGWVNIQYF
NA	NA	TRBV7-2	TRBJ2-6	TGTGCCAGCAGCTTAGGTGGGGGTACAGTCCCTGGGGCCAACGTCCTGACTTTC	CASSLGGGTVPGANVLTF
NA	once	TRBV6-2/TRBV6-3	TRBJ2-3	TGTGCCAGCAGCCAACCTAACACGCAGTATTTT	CASSQPNTQYF
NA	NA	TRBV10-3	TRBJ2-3	TGTGCCATCAGTCACCCCCCGGACAGCACAGATACGCAGTATTTT	CAISHPPDSTDTQYF
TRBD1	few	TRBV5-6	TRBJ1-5	TGTGCCAGCAGCGAGCAGGGACAGGGGGTACAGCCCCAGCATTTT	CASSEQGQGVQPQHF
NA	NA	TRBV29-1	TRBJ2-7	TGCAGCGTCTACGGACTCACCTCCTACGAGCAGTACTTC	CSVYGLTSYEQYF
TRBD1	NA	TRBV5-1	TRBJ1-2	TGCGCCAGCAGCTTGAATGGAGGCCAGGGGGCGGATGGCTACACCTTC	CASSLNGGQGADGYTF
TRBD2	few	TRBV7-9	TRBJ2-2	TGTGCCAGCAGCTCGTCTAGCGGGTTGAACACCGGGGAGCTGTTTTTT	CASSSSSGLNTGELFF